Listed below are T cell receptor beta chains from one sample, sequenced in a study of T cell responses to AZD1222 COVID-19 vaccine. Sequencing used immunoSEQ multiplex PCR; TCRdb keeps in-frame clones, though not all of them. The data show about 140,000 clones, approximately 90% seen once. Material: peripheral blood, obtained on day 0 of AZD1222 vaccination. Receptors were obtained from an adult in good health. The CDR3 runs from the conserved cysteine through the conserved F or W. D genes are given only for firm matches. Size is stated for part of the rows, as once, few or many counts, or as a class when the clone is expanded.

J gene: TRBJ2-5
D gene: TRBD2
clone size: .
V gene: TRBV2
CDR3 DNA: TGTGCCAGCAGTGAAGGGGTCGGGAGGGTGGAAGAGACCCAGTACTTC
CDR3 protein: CASSEGVGRVEETQYF

J gene: TRBJ1-2
D gene: .
clone size: .
V gene: TRBV28
CDR3 DNA: TGTGCCAGCAGTTTAGCGGGGGTCGCACACTATGGCTACACCTTC
CDR3 protein: CASSLAGVAHYGYTF

J gene: TRBJ1-2
D gene: .
clone size: .
V gene: TRBV4-1
CDR3 DNA: TGCGCCAGCAGCCAAGATTTGGGGGGTGATGGCTACACCTTC
CDR3 protein: CASSQDLGGDGYTF

J gene: TRBJ1-1
D gene: .
clone size: .
V gene: TRBV4-2
CDR3 DNA: TGTGCCAGCAGCCAAGAGGAAGGGGGGGCGCGCGGCACTGAAGCTTTCTTT
CDR3 protein: CASSQEEGGARGTEAFF

J gene: TRBJ1-6
D gene: .
clone size: .
V gene: TRBV5-4
CDR3 DNA: TGTGCCAGCAGCCGGGAGGGCTCGGATTCACCCCTCCACTTT
CDR3 protein: CASSREGSDSPLHF

J gene: TRBJ2-7
D gene: .
clone size: .
V gene: TRBV6-5
CDR3 DNA: TGTGCCAGCAGTTCCCGCCTTTGGAGGGGTTCCTACGAGCAGTACTTC
CDR3 protein: CASSSRLWRGSYEQYF

J gene: TRBJ2-4
D gene: .
clone size: .
V gene: TRBV19
CDR3 DNA: TGTGCCAGTAGTATGTGGGGGGCTGGAAACATTCAGTACTTC
CDR3 protein: CASSMWGAGNIQYF

J gene: TRBJ2-7
D gene: TRBD2
clone size: .
V gene: TRBV4-2
CDR3 DNA: TGTGCCAGCAGCCAAGTAGCGGGTGCTTCCTACGAGCAGTACTTC
CDR3 protein: CASSQVAGASYEQYF

J gene: TRBJ2-2
D gene: TRBD2
clone size: .
V gene: TRBV4-3
CDR3 DNA: TGCGCCAGCAGCCAAGAACTACTAGCGGGAAAGCTGTTTTTT
CDR3 protein: CASSQELLAGKLFF

J gene: TRBJ1-1
D gene: .
clone size: few
V gene: TRBV6-2/TRBV6-3
CDR3 DNA: TGTGCCAGCAGTTATTTACAATTAAGTGAAGCTTTCTTT
CDR3 protein: CASSYLQLSEAFF

J gene: TRBJ1-1
D gene: .
clone size: .
V gene: TRBV5-1
CDR3 DNA: TGCGCCAGCAGCTTGGCCTGGGTGCCCTTGAACACTGAAGCTTTCTTT
CDR3 protein: CASSLAWVPLNTEAFF

J gene: TRBJ1-5
D gene: .
clone size: .
V gene: TRBV4-3
CDR3 DNA: TGCGCCAGCAGCCAACCGCCCGAAGGGGTGTGGGATGATAGCAATCAGCCCCAGCATTTT
CDR3 protein: CASSQPPEGVWDDSNQPQHF

J gene: TRBJ1-4
D gene: .
clone size: medium-sized
V gene: TRBV7-9
CDR3 DNA: TGTGCCAGCAGCCCCGGACTTTCAACTAATGAAAAACTGTTTTTT
CDR3 protein: CASSPGLSTNEKLFF

J gene: TRBJ2-7
D gene: .
clone size: .
V gene: TRBV7-9
CDR3 DNA: TGTGCCAGCAGCTCCTTCCAGCCCTACGAGCAGTACTTC
CDR3 protein: CASSSFQPYEQYF

J gene: TRBJ2-1
D gene: .
clone size: .
V gene: TRBV5-4
CDR3 DNA: TGTGCCAGCAGCCCGCAACCGGGACCTTCCTACAATGAGCAGTTCTTC
CDR3 protein: CASSPQPGPSYNEQFF

J gene: TRBJ1-4
D gene: TRBD1
clone size: .
V gene: TRBV15
CDR3 DNA: TGTGCCACCAGCGGAATGGACAGGGTTAATGAAAAACTGTTTTTT
CDR3 protein: CATSGMDRVNEKLFF

J gene: TRBJ2-7
D gene: .
clone size: .
V gene: TRBV7-2
CDR3 DNA: TGTGCCAGCAGCTTAGGGGTGGGGTATTACGAGCAGTACTTC
CDR3 protein: CASSLGVGYYEQYF

J gene: TRBJ1-3
D gene: .
clone size: .
V gene: TRBV25-1
CDR3 DNA: TGTGCCAGCAGTGAACACGGGGGAGCGGGAAACACCATATATTTT
CDR3 protein: CASSEHGGAGNTIYF

J gene: TRBJ1-2
D gene: .
clone size: .
V gene: TRBV4-3
CDR3 DNA: TGCGCCAGCAGCCAGGAGACGGACTACTATGGCTACACCTTC
CDR3 protein: CASSQETDYYGYTF

J gene: TRBJ2-2
D gene: TRBD1
clone size: .
V gene: TRBV18
CDR3 DNA: TGTGCCAGCTCACCACTTGCAGGGGGCACTGTTTTAACCGGGGAGCTGTTTTTT
CDR3 protein: CASSPLAGGTVLTGELFF

J gene: TRBJ2-3
D gene: .
clone size: .
V gene: TRBV6-5
CDR3 DNA: TGTGCCAGCAGTTACGGGTCAGTGGATACGCAGTATTTT
CDR3 protein: CASSYGSVDTQYF

J gene: TRBJ1-5
D gene: .
clone size: .
V gene: TRBV6-5
CDR3 DNA: TGTGCCAGCAGTTACTCGCCAAGGGGCGCGGATCAGCCCCAGCATTTT
CDR3 protein: CASSYSPRGADQPQHF

J gene: TRBJ2-1
D gene: TRBD2
clone size: .
V gene: TRBV5-1
CDR3 DNA: TGCGCCAGCAGCTTGCCCACTAGCGGGAGAAGGCATGAGCAGTTCTTC
CDR3 protein: CASSLPTSGRRHEQFF

J gene: TRBJ2-4
D gene: .
clone size: .
V gene: TRBV6-2/TRBV6-3
CDR3 DNA: TGTGCCAGCAGTCCATACCAGGGGTTAGCCGGGAACATTCAGTACTTC
CDR3 protein: CASSPYQGLAGNIQYF

J gene: TRBJ1-1
D gene: .
clone size: .
V gene: TRBV6-6
CDR3 DNA: TGTGCCAGCACCCACGGAGGGAACACTGAAGCTTTCTTT
CDR3 protein: CASTHGGNTEAFF

J gene: TRBJ2-1
D gene: .
clone size: .
V gene: TRBV28
CDR3 DNA: TGTGCCAGCAATTCAAGGGAACGACAGGTCAATGAGCAGTTCTTC
CDR3 protein: CASNSRERQVNEQFF

J gene: TRBJ1-5
D gene: .
clone size: .
V gene: TRBV6-2/TRBV6-3
CDR3 DNA: TGTGCCAGCAGTCAACGGTCTGGCAATCAGCCCCAGCATTTT
CDR3 protein: CASSQRSGNQPQHF

J gene: TRBJ2-7
D gene: TRBD2
clone size: .
V gene: TRBV9
CDR3 DNA: TGTGCCAGCAGCGTAGCCCCCGAAATTGGTAGCGGGTACCACGAGCAGTACTTC
CDR3 protein: CASSVAPEIGSGYHEQYF